A single sample gave rise to the 30 T cell receptor beta chains below, sequenced in a study of blood T cell repertoires in COVID-19. Generated by immunoSEQ multiplex PCR, the TCRdb table keeps only in-frame clones and is missing some. The sample has 350,000 or so clones; 65% to 85% are singletons. The sequencing input was peripheral blood. The receptors come from a man in his thirties or forties with active or convalescent COVID-19.

V and J are TRBV18 and TRBJ2-3; 9 bases match TRBD2. CDR1 KGHSH and CDR2 LQKENI come from the germline V gene. V lost 4 bases to trimming and J lost 1 base; unmatched junction nucleotides: 9. This CDR3 spans 17 amino acids. The CDR3 DNA sequence: TGTGCCAGCTCACTGGGTCCTAGCGGGGCAGGCACAGATACGCAGTATTTT. Translated: CASSLGPSGAGTDTQYF. Full variable domain (missing parts from reference TRBV18 and TRBJ2-3): NAGVMQNPRHLVRRRGQEARLRCSPMKGHSHVYWYRQLPEEGLKFMVYLQKENIIDESGMPKERFSAEFPKEGPSILRIQQVVRGDSAAYFCASSLGPSGAGTDTQYFGPGTRLTVL.

V is TRBV19 and J is TRBJ1-1; D is perhaps TRBD1 (5 bases). Per the germline V gene, CDR1 is LNHDA and CDR2 is SQIVND (reference sequence). Deletions cut 3 bases from V and 0 bases from J, with 20 bases between. The CDR3 is 18 residues long. Here the CDR3 reads CASSISRQGLTMNTEAFF. In DNA form, the CDR3 reads TGTGCCAGTAGTATTTCGCGGCAGGGTCTTACTATGAACACTGAAGCTTTCTTT. Full variable domain (remainder filled in from reference TRBV19 and TRBJ1-1): DGGITQSPKYLFRKEGQNVTLSCEQNLNHDAMYWYRQDPGQGLRLIYYSQIVNDFQKGDIAEGYSVSREKKESFPLTVTSAQKNPTAFYLCASSISRQGLTMNTEAFFGQGTRLTVV.

The chain carries TRBV9 and TRBJ2-7; D perhaps matches TRBD2 (6 bases). This CDR3 comprises 16 residues. V was trimmed by 4 bases and J by 1 base, leaving 18 bases between them. The germline CDR1 and CDR2 sequences are SGDLS and YYNGEE. CDR3 nucleotide sequence: TGTGCCAGCAGCCCCAGCGGGCAGTCCCTTTCCTACGAGCAGTACTTC. It encodes CASSPSGQSLSYEQYF.

This chain connects TRBV12-3 or TRBV12-4 to TRBJ1-2; 8 bases map to TRBD1. The V gene end was trimmed by 5 bases and the J gene end by 7 bases; junction bases not matched to a gene: 6. This CDR3 has 13 amino acids. For the CDR3, the DNA is TGTGCCAGCAGTAGGGGACAGGAGCGTGGCTACACCTTC. Its protein product is CASSRGQERGYTF.

This chain links TRBV7-2 with TRBJ1-1; perhaps TRBD1 as D (6 bases). Trimming shortened V by 0 bases and J by 7 bases, and 18 bases separated the two germline ends. The CDR3 has 16 residues. Per the germline V gene, CDR1 is SGHTA and CDR2 is FQGNSA. This CDR3 reads CASSLAGHRARIEAFF. The CDR3, as DNA: TGTGCCAGCAGCTTAGCGGGTCACAGGGCCAGAATTGAAGCTTTCTTT.

The rearrangement joins TRBV5-6 to TRBJ1-1; 11 bases agree with TRBD1. The CDR3 covers 17 residues. V dropped 6 bases and J dropped 10; count of bases not matched to a gene: 20. Germline CDR1 is SGHDT and CDR2 is YYEEEE. The DNA of the CDR3 is TGTGCCAGCACGTTGGACAGGGGGCGAGGCCTGTTTAGATTAGCTTTCTTT. It translates to CASTLDRGRGLFRLAFF.

The V call is TRBV6-4, the J call TRBJ2-1, with TRBD2 matching over 13 bases. Germline CDR1 is MRHNA and CDR2 is SNTAGT. V lost 5 bases, J lost 8 bases, and 18 bases stayed unmatched. The CDR3 is 19 residues long. The CDR3 here is CASSYTSGRASGRPDEQFF. The CDR3 coding sequence is TGTGCCAGCAGTTATACTAGCGGGAGGGCCTCAGGGCGACCGGATGAGCAGTTCTTC.

This clone has a handful of counts. The CDR3 nucleotides are TGTGCCAGCAGTTCTTCCATTACATCGGGAAACACCATATATTTT. It translates to CASSSSITSGNTIYF. This chain connects TRBV6-5 to TRBJ1-3, with no clear D. Trimming shortened V by 4 bases and J by 4 bases, and 14 bases separated the two germline ends. The germline CDR1 and CDR2 sequences are MNHEY and SVGAGI. The CDR3 has 15 amino acids.

In DNA, the CDR3 is TGCGCCAGCAGCTTAGTGGGATCGGGGGGCGAGACCCAGTACTTC. Its protein product is CASSLVGSGGETQYF. V gene TRBV5-1 combines with J gene TRBJ2-5, with a weak D call TRBD2 (7 bases). V was shortened by 2 bases and J by 5 bases, with 16 bases between the two germline ends. The CDR3 has 15 residues. Germline V gene data show CDR1 as SGHRS and CDR2 as YFSETQ.

This clone was recorded a few times. This chain connects TRBV4-3 to TRBJ1-1; TRBD1 aligns across 7 bases. The V gene end was trimmed by 4 bases and the J gene end by 1 base; junction bases not matched to a gene: 3. CDR1 and CDR2 (germline): LGHNA, YSLEER. The CDR3 contains 14 residues. The CDR3 DNA reads TGCGCCAGCAGCCCCGGGACAGCGAACACTGAAGCTTTCTTT. Residues: CASSPGTANTEAFF.

In its sample, this clone was seen a few times. V gene TRBV7-2 combines with J gene TRBJ2-7; 9 bases agree with TRBD2. The CDR3 has 17 amino acids. Trimming at V came to 1 base and at J to 0 bases, leaving 7 bases not matched to a gene. CDR1 is SGHTA, CDR2 FQGNSA, per germline. CDR3 sequence (DNA): TGTGCCAGCAGCTTAGGTGGGCTAGCGGGGACCTCCTACGAGCAGTACTTC. Its translation: CASSLGGLAGTSYEQYF. The full variable domain, with the rest looked up from reference TRBV7-2 and TRBJ2-7, is GAGVSQSPSNKVTEKGKDVELRCDPISGHTALYWYRQSLGQGLEFLIYFQGNSAPDKSGLPSDRFSAERTGGSVSTLTIQRTQQEDSAVYLCASSLGGLAGTSYEQYFGPGTRLTVT.

The CDR3 loop is CASGSRSGYTF. CDR3 nucleotide sequence: TGTGCCAGCGGAAGCAGGTCTGGCTACACCTTC. The V and J genes are TRBV12-3 or TRBV12-4 and TRBJ1-2; D unresolved. There are 11 residues in the CDR3. The V end lost 8 bases, the J end lost 7 bases, and 11 bases lay between the germline ends.

This clone was recorded once. The chain is built from TRBV28 and TRBJ2-3; the match to TRBD2 covers 14 bases. V was pared by 3 bases and J by 7 bases, with 3 bases of the junction left unmatched. CDR1 MDHEN and CDR2 SYDVKM come from the germline V gene. The CDR3 covers 15 residues. The CDR3 region is CASSLTSGGENTQYF. The CDR3 DNA sequence: TGTGCCAGCAGTTTGACTAGCGGGGGGGAAAATACGCAGTATTTT.

V is TRBV30 and J is TRBJ1-5; D is perhaps TRBD1 (5 bases). The V and J ends lost 0 bases and 10 bases respectively, with 19 bases between them. Germline values: CDR1 GTSNPN, CDR2 SVGIG (reference sequence). This CDR3 region has 15 residues. The CDR3 DNA is TGTGCCTGGAGTGTAGGGGTGGGCAGGGTCGGTCCCCAGCATTTT. It is translated as CAWSVGVGRVGPQHF. The full variable domain, its missing parts supplied by reference TRBV30 and TRBJ1-5, is SQTIHQWPATLVQPVGSPLSLECTVEGTSNPNLYWYRQAAGRGLQLLFYSVGIGQISSEVPQNLSASRPQDRQFILSSKKLLLSDSGFYLCAWSVGVGRVGPQHFGDGTRLSIL.

The rearrangement uses TRBV29-1 and TRBJ1-1; D gene ambiguous. This CDR3 spans 12 amino acids. V shed 0 bases and J shed 4 bases, with 6 bases lying between them. Per germline, CDR1 SQVTM and CDR2 ANQGSEA. CDR3 in amino acids: CSVEDQVTEAFF. CDR3 bases: TGCAGCGTTGAAGATCAGGTCACTGAAGCTTTCTTT.

The chain carries TRBV7-9 and TRBJ2-2; D call uncertain. The length of the CDR3 is 14 residues. Germline values: CDR1 SEHNR, CDR2 FQNEAQ (reference sequence). V lost 1 base, J lost 4 bases, and 7 bases lay in between. CDR3 amino acids: CASSLVGSTGELFF. The CDR3 nucleotides read TGTGCCAGCAGCTTAGTCGGGTCCACCGGGGAGCTGTTTTTT. Complete variable domain (other parts from reference TRBV7-9 and TRBJ2-2): DTGVSQNPRHKITKRGQNVTFRCDPISEHNRLYWYRQTLGQGPEFLTYFQNEAQLEKSRLLSDRFSAERPKGSFSTLEIQRTEQGDSAMYLCASSLVGSTGELFFGEGSRLTVL.

This chain joins TRBV10-3 and TRBJ2-1; D possibly corresponds to TRBD2 (8 bases). From germline, CDR1 is ENHRY and CDR2 SYGVKD. The CDR3 spans 17 residues. Between the trimmed V and J ends, which lost 3 bases and 7 bases, there was a span of 22 bases. The CDR3 is CAISETQRGPGGNEQFF. CDR3 coding DNA: TGTGCCATCAGTGAAACCCAGCGGGGGCCAGGGGGGAATGAGCAGTTCTTC.

V usage is TRBV11-2 and J usage is TRBJ2-3; D remains unclear. Germline V gene lookup returns CDR1 SGHAT and CDR2 FQNNGV. Trimming removed 3 bases from V and 2 bases from J, with 9 bases in between. The CDR3 consists of 14 residues. In DNA form, the CDR3 reads TGTGCCAGCAGCTTTGGGCCGTACACAGATACGCAGTATTTT. Amino acid sequence: CASSFGPYTDTQYF.

The CDR3 sequence: CASSYNSQYF. DNA for the CDR3: TGTGCCAGCAGTTACAACTCGCAGTATTTT. The gene calls are TRBV6-2 or TRBV6-3 and TRBJ2-3; D remains ambiguous. The CDR3 runs to 10 residues. V lost 2 bases and J 10 bases, leaving 4 bases between the germline ends. Germline CDR1 is MNHEY and CDR2 is SVGEGT.

This clone was seen a handful of times. V and J are TRBV30 and TRBJ1-3; no reliable D call. V lost 2 bases to trimming and J lost 0 bases, with 5 bases between them. Germline CDR1 reads GTSNPN; CDR2 reads SVGIG (reference sequence). The CDR3 runs 13 residues. The CDR3 nucleotides are TGTGCCTGGAGTTGGAGCTCTGGAAACACCATATATTTT. Amino acids: CAWSWSSGNTIYF.

This rearrangement joins TRBV12-3 or TRBV12-4 to TRBJ2-7; TRBD1 might be the D (6 bases). The V and J ends lost 8 bases and 1 base respectively, with 12 bases between them. The CDR3 spans 13 residues. Here the CDR3 DNA reads TGTGCCAGCGGACAGCTTTCTTCCTACGAGCAGTACTTC. This sequence encodes CASGQLSSYEQYF.

The V and J genes are TRBV28 and TRBJ2-7, with 7 bases lining up with TRBD2. Per germline, CDR1 MDHEN and CDR2 SYDVKM. CDR3 length: 16 amino acids. The junction had 18 bases not matched to a gene; V was cut back by 7 bases and J by 6 bases. CDR3: CASTTATWRESSEQYF. The CDR3 bases are TGTGCCAGCACCACAGCTACTTGGCGGGAGTCGAGCGAGCAGTACTTC.

The chain is built from TRBV5-6 and TRBJ2-2, with TRBD2 identical over 7 bases. Germline values: CDR1 SGHDT, CDR2 YYEEEE. V trimming: 4 bases; J trimming: 0 bases; junction bases outside the gene matches: 9. The CDR3 consists of 17 residues. The CDR3 sequence: CASSRGPSGTNTGELFF. CDR3 coding DNA: TGTGCCAGCAGCCGGGGACCGAGCGGGACGAACACCGGGGAGCTGTTTTTT. Full variable domain (rest looked up from reference TRBV5-6 and TRBJ2-2): DAGVTQSPTHLIKTRGQQVTLRCSPKSGHDTVSWYQQALGQGPQFIFQYYEEEERQRGNFPDRFSGHQFPNYSSELNVNALLLGDSALYLCASSRGPSGTNTGELFFGEGSRLTVL.

The chain uses TRBV4-3 and TRBJ1-1; no clear D. The V end lost 0 bases, the J end lost 2 bases, and 13 bases lay between the germline ends. Germline CDR1 reads LGHNA; CDR2 reads YSLEER. The CDR3 consists of 16 residues. The CDR3 sequence: CASSQEVRQYNTEAFF. The CDR3 DNA reads TGCGCCAGCAGCCAAGAAGTCCGCCAGTATAACACTGAAGCTTTCTTT.

V and J are TRBV5-1 and TRBJ1-3; D call uncertain. V dropped 4 bases and J dropped 4 bases, with 12 bases sitting between them. This CDR3 has 14 residues. Germline assignment: CDR1 SGHRS and CDR2 YFSETQ. CDR3 nucleotides: TGCGCCAGCAGCCTCCAAGCGGGAGGAAACACCATATATTTT. Protein product: CASSLQAGGNTIYF.

This clone was picked up a small number of times. The J gene is TRBJ2-2, the V gene TRBV7-2; 11 nucleotides line up with TRBD2. Germline V gene sequence: CDR1 SGHTA, CDR2 FQGNSA. CDR3 length: 16 amino acids. Trimming took 4 bases from V and 4 from J; bases not matched to a gene: 5. The DNA of the CDR3 is TGTGCCAGCAGCTCCAATAGCGGGGGGGTCACCGGGGAGCTGTTTTTT. Amino acid sequence: CASSSNSGGVTGELFF.

This clone was observed a handful of times. The same CDR3 can be traced to other DNA sequences in this sample. The chain combines TRBV4-3 with TRBJ1-1, with D unclear. V was trimmed by 1 base and J by 7 bases, leaving 13 bases between them. This CDR3 has 14 amino acids. Germline V gene data show CDR1 as LGHNA and CDR2 as YSLEER. This CDR3 reads CASSQVRGQNEAFF. The CDR3 nucleotides are TGCGCCAGCAGCCAAGTAAGAGGGCAGAATGAAGCTTTCTTT.

The sample holds one count of this clone. V gene TRBV15 combines with J gene TRBJ1-2, with D perhaps matching TRBD1 (5 bases). V was trimmed by 1 base and J by 3 bases, leaving 6 bases between them. CDR3 length: 13 amino acids. Germline V gene data show CDR1 as LNHNV and CDR2 as YYDKDF (reference sequence). The CDR3 DNA reads TGTGCCACCAGCAGAGTGACAGACTATGGCTACACCTTC. Translated: CATSRVTDYGYTF.

DNA for the CDR3: TGTGCCAGCAGCCCCCGGGGGGGGATAGGGCCGACCTATGGCTACACCTTC. Protein: CASSPRGGIGPTYGYTF. J is TRBJ1-2 and V is TRBV27; weak D call: TRBD1 (5 bases). Trimming pared 6 bases from V and 4 bases from J, leaving 24 bases between. The CDR3 spans 17 residues. Germline values: CDR1 MNHEY, CDR2 SMNVEV (reference sequence).

This clone was recorded once. V usage is TRBV7-3 and J usage is TRBJ2-7, with 10 bases matching TRBD2. The germline CDR1 and CDR2 sequences are SGHTA and FQGTGA. The CDR3 covers 14 residues. V lost 3 bases and J lost 6; bases outside the gene matches: 5. CDR3 coding DNA: TGTGCCAGCAGCTTGTCAGCGGGAGGGAGCGAGCAGTACTTC. Amino acids: CASSLSAGGSEQYF.